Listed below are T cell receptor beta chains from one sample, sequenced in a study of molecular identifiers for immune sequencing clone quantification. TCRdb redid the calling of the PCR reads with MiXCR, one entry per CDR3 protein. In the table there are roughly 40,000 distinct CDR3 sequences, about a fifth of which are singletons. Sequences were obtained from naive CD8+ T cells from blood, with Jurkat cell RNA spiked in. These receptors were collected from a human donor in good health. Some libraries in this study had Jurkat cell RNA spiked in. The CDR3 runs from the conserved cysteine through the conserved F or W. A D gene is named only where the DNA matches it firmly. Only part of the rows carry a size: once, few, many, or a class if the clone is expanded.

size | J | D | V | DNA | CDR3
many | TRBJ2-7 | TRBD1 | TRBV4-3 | TGCGCCAGCAGCCAAGAGTTAGGGGGCAGCGACGAGCAGTACTTC | CASSQELGGSDEQYF
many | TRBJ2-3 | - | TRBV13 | TGTGCCAGCACTCGGGGCCCAGATACGCAGTATTTT | CASTRGPDTQYF
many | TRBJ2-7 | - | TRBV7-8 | TGTGCCAGCAGCTTAGCCGACGTGAAAGTGACAGCATCCTACGAGCAGTACTTC | CASSLADVKVTASYEQYF
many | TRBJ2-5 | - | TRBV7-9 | TGTGCCAGCAGCTTAGAAGTGACCCGGGAGACCCAGTACTTC | CASSLEVTRETQYF
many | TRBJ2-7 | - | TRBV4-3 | TGCGCCAGCAGCCAAGCCCGGGACTTACCCTACGAGCAGTACTTC | CASSQARDLPYEQYF
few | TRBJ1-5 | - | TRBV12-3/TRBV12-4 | TGTGCCAGCAGCCCAGGGTCGCATCAGCCCCAGCATTTT | CASSPGSHQPQHF
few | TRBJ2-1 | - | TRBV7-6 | TGTGCCAGCAGCTTAGCGCTGGGTAATGAGCAGTTCTTC | CASSLALGNEQFF
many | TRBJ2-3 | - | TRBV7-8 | TGTGCCAGCAGCTTATCCCGCACAGATACGCAGTATTTT | CASSLSRTDTQYF
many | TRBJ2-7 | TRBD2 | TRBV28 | TGTGCCAGCAGTTCCGATTTAGCGGGAGCGGGCGAGCAGTACTTC | CASSSDLAGAGEQYF
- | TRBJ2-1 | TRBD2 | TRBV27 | TGTGCCAGCAGTCAGGGACTAGTGATCTACAATGAGCAGTTCTTC | CASSQGLVIYNEQFF
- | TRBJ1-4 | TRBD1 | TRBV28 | TGTGCCAGCAGTTACCGGGACAGGGACCGCGAAAAACTGTTTTTT | CASSYRDRDREKLFF
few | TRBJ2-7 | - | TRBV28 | TGTGCCAGCAGTGCGGGCCCCGAGCAGTACTTC | CASSAGPEQYF
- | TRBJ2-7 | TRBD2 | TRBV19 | TGTGCCAGTAGCCCAGCGGGACCCTACGAGCAGTACTTC | CASSPAGPYEQYF
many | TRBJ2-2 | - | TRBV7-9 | TGTGCCAGCAGCTTTCCCCCCGGGGAGCTGTTTTTT | CASSFPPGELFF
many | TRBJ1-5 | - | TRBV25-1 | TGTGCCAGCAGTGAATATGGTCAGCCCCAGCATTTT | CASSEYGQPQHF
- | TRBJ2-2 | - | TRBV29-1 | TGCAGCGTACCGGGACTTAACACCGGGGGGCTGTCTTTT | CSVPGLNTGGLSF
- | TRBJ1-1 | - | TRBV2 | TGTGCCAGCAGTCCGAGGGAGATGAACACTGAAGCTTTCTTT | CASSPREMNTEAFF
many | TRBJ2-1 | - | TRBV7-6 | TGTGCCAGCAGCTTTACGGGGACAACTGAGCAGTTCTTC | CASSFTGTTEQFF
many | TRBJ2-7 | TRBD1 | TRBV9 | TGTGCCAGCAGCGCCGGACAGGGAGAGGTCGAGCAGTACTTC | CASSAGQGEVEQYF
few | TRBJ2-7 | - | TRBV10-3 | TGTGCCATCGGCGAGAACTACGAGCAGTACTTC | CAIGENYEQYF
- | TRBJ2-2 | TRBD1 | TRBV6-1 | TGTGCCAGCATCTCCCGGGACAGGAACCACTATCTGAACACCGGGGAGCTGTTTTTT | CASISRDRNHYLNTGELFF
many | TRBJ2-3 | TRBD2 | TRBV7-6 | TGTGCCAGCAGCTTAGTAGCGGGGAGCTTACTCACAGATACGCAGTATTTT | CASSLVAGSLLTDTQYF
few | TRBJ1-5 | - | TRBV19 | TGTGCCAGTAGTCCCTGGACGGGGAGCAATCAGCCCCAGCATTTT | CASSPWTGSNQPQHF
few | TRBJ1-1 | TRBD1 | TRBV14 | TGTGCCAGCAGCCGGCCCGGGACAGGAATCACTGAAGCTTTCTTT | CASSRPGTGITEAFF
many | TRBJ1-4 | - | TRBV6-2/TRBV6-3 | TGTGCCAGCAAAAATCGAGGGGGTCGCGAAAAACTGTTTTTT | CASKNRGGREKLFF
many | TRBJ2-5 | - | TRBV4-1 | TGCGCCAGCAGCCAAGTCCAGGGAGTAGCAGGAGAGACCCAGTACTTC | CASSQVQGVAGETQYF
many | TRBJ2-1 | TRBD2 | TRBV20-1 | TGCAGTGCTGGAGGTCTAGCGGGGCGAGGGGGATACAATGAGCAGTTCTTC | CSAGGLAGRGGYNEQFF
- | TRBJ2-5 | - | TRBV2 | TGTGCCAGCAGGGCGGGGCCCTCCAAGGTGCAGGAGACCCAGTACTTC | CASRAGPSKVQETQYF
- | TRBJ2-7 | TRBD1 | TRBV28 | TGTGCCATCCGGAATCGGGGGACAGGGTTCTACGAGCAGTACTTC | CAIRNRGTGFYEQYF
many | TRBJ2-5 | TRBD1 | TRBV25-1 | TGTGCCAGCAGTGACCGAACCGACAGGGGCGAGGAGACCCAGTACTTC | CASSDRTDRGEETQYF
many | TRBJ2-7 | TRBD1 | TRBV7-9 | TGTGCCAGCAGCACCCCGGGACAGAGTTACGAGCAGTACTTC | CASSTPGQSYEQYF
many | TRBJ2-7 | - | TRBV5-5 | TGTGCCAGCAGCTTCGGACGGACCTACGAGCAGTACTTC | CASSFGRTYEQYF